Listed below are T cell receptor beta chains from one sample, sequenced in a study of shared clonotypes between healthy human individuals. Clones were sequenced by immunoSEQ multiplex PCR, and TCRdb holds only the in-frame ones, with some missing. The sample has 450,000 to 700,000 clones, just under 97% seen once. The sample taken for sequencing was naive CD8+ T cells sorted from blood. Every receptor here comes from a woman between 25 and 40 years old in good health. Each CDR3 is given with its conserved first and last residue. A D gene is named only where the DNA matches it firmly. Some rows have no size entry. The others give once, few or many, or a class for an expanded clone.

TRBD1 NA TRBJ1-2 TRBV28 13 TGTGCCAGCAGTTTTGGGACAGCCTATGGCTACACCTTC CASSFGTAYGYTF
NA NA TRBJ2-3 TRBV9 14 TGTGCCAGCAGCTATCAGGGTTCTGTAGATACGCAGTATTTT CASSYQGSVDTQYF
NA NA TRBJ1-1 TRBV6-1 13 TGTGCCAGCTCTCAGGACGGATACACTGAAGCTTTCTTT CASSQDGYTEAFF
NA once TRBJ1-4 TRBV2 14 TGTGCCAGCAGTGATCCCAACATTAATGAAAAACTGTTTTTT CASSDPNINEKLFF
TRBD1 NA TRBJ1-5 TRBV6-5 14 TGTGCCAGCAGTACGACAGGGAAGGATCAGCCCCAGCATTTT CASSTTGKDQPQHF
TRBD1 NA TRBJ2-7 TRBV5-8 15 TGTGCCAGCAGCTGGCTGCCGGGACAGGGCTACGAGCAGTACTTC CASSWLPGQGYEQYF
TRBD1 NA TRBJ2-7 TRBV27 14 TGTGCCAGCAGAATGACAGGGGGCCCGTCCGAGCAGTACTTC CASRMTGGPSEQYF
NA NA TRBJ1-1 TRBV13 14 TGTGCCAGCAGCTTAGGTTACGATAACACTGAAGCTTTCTTT CASSLGYDNTEAFF
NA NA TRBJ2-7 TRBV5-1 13 TGCGCCAGCAGCCTACAGGGAAGTGGCGAGCAGTACTTC CASSLQGSGEQYF
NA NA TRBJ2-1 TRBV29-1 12 TGCAGCGGAGGACCTTGGGGCGGTGAGCAGTTCTTC CSGGPWGGEQFF
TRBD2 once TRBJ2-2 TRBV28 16 TGTGCCAGCAGTGGGTCTTCTAGCGGGAAAACCGGGGAGCTGTTTTTT CASSGSSSGKTGELFF
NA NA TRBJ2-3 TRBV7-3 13 TGTGCCAGCAGCGAGGACGGTCCAGATACGCAGTATTTT CASSEDGPDTQYF
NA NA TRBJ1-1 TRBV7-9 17 TGTGCCAGCAGCCCCCTGGAGGGCATATACATGAACACTGAAGCTTTCTTT CASSPLEGIYMNTEAFF
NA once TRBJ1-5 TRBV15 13 TGTGCCACCAGCAAGATTAGCAATCAGCCCCAGCATTTT CATSKISNQPQHF
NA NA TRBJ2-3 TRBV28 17 TGTGCCAGCAGTTTTGAGAAACTCACCACCTACACAGATACGCAGTATTTT CASSFEKLTTYTDTQYF
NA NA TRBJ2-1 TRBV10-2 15 TGCGCCAGCAGTGAGTCAGGGGTCTCCTACAATGAGCAGTTCTTC CASSESGVSYNEQFF
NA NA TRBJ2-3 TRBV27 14 TGTGCCAGCAGTCCGTGGGCCACAGCAGATACGCAGTATTTT CASSPWATADTQYF
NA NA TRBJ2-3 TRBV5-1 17 TGCGCCAGCAGCTCCCCGGACGGCCGCGTGGGCACAGATACGCAGTATTTT CASSSPDGRVGTDTQYF
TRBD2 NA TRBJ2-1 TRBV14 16 TGTGCCAGCAGCCAAGTAGGGCTAGCGGGATTCAATGAGCAGTTCTTC CASSQVGLAGFNEQFF
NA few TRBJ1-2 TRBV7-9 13 TGTGCCAGCAGCTTAGCAGATAACTATGGCTACACCTTC CASSLADNYGYTF
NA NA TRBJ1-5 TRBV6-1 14 TGTGCCAGCGATTCAGATCTGAGCAATCAGCCCCAGCATTTT CASDSDLSNQPQHF
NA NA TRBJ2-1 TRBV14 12 TGTGCCAGCAGCCCGGGGTACAATGAGCAGTTCTTC CASSPGYNEQFF
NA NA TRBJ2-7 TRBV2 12 TGTGCCAGCAGTGAAGGGACGGGCCTCTGGTACTTC CASSEGTGLWYF
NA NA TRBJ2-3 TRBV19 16 TGTGCCAGTAGTATATTCCCGGAGGGCGAGGAAGATACGCAGTATTTT CASSIFPEGEEDTQYF
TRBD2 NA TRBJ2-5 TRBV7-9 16 TGTGCCAGCAGCCCAGGACTAGCGGGAGGCGAAGAGACCCAGTACTTC CASSPGLAGGEETQYF
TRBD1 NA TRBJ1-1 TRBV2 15 TGTGCCAGCAGTGAGGGACAGGGACTGAACACTGAAGCTTTCTTT CASSEGQGLNTEAFF
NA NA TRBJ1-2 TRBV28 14 TGTGCCAGCAGTTCTACGCTATACCGCTATGGCTACACCTTC CASSSTLYRYGYTF
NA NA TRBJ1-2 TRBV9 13 TGTGCCAGCAGCGCGTCGCAGGGATATGGCTACACCTTC CASSASQGYGYTF
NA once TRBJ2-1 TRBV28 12 TGTGCCAGCAGTCCTTTCGATAATGAGCAGTTCTTC CASSPFDNEQFF
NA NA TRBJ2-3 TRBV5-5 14 TGTGCCAGCAGCTCCGACAACCCGACAGATACGCAGTATTTT CASSSDNPTDTQYF
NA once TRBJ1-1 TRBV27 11 TGTGCCAGCGGCTGGAACACTGAAGCTTTCTTT CASGWNTEAFF
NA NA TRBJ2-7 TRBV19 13 TGTGCCAGTAGCCCGGGGCAGACCTACGAGCAGTACTTC CASSPGQTYEQYF